The T cell receptor (beta chain) under discussion was sequenced for a study of OX40 agonist ivuxolimab in advanced cancers. Produced via immunoSEQ multiplex PCR; TCRdb's table is partial and in-frame only. The sample includes tens of thousands of clones, about nine tenths of them seen just once. Germline V CDR1 and CDR2: SGHAT, FQDESV (reference sequence). Trimming cost V 4 bases and J 4 bases; bases outside gene matches: 5. The CDR3 contains 14 residues. This TCR came from an adult with an advanced solid tumor such as melanoma, head and neck, liver or kidney cancer. The source was CD4+ or CD8+ T cells sorted from blood, collected in a trial of the OX40 agonist ivuxolimab. The V gene is TRBV11-1, the J gene TRBJ1-1; 8 nucleotides match TRBD1. The CDR3 bases are TGTGCCAGCAGCTCCCGACAGGGGAGCACTGAAGCTTTCTTT. Its translation: CASSSRQGSTEAFF.